This T cell receptor beta chain derives from a study of blood T cell repertoires in COVID-19. The CDR3 is 16 amino acids. Between the trimmed V and J ends, which lost 6 bases and 2 bases, there was a span of 19 bases. Germline lookup yields CDR1 LGHNT and CDR2 FRNRAP. Sequencing was performed with immunoSEQ multiplex PCR; in TCRdb, only in-frame clones are kept and a portion is missing. The sample lists about 100,000 clones; around nine tenths were seen once. The clonotype originates from a woman aged 45 to 65 with COVID-19, enrolled during active disease. Source material: peripheral blood. The chain uses TRBV12-5 and TRBJ1-2; TRBD1 might be the D (6 bases). The CDR3 spells CASGPALGGPNYGYTF. CDR3 bases: TGTGCTAGTGGCCCTGCCTTGGGGGGGCCAAACTATGGCTACACCTTC.